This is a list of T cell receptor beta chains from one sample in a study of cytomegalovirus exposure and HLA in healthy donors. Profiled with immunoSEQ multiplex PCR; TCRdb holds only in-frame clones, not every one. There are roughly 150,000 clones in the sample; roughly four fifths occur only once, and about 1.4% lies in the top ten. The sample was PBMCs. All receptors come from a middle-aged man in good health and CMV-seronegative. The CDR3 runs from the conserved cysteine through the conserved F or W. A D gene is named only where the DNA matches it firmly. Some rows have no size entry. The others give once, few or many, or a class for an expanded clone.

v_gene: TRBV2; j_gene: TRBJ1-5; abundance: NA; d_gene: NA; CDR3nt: TGTGCCAGCAGTAATCCTATCAGGAGCAATCAGCCCCAGCATTTT; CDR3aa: CASSNPIRSNQPQHF
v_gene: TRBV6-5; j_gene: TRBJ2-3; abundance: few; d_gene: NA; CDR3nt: TGTGCCAGCAGTGTGCGGGATGACACAGATACGCAGTATTTT; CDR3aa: CASSVRDDTDTQYF
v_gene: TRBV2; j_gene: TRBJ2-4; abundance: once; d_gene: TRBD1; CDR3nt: TGTGCCAGCAGGTCCGGGACAGGGTATACCATTCAGTACTTC; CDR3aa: CASRSGTGYTIQYF
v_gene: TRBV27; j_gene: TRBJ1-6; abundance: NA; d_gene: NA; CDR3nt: TGTGCCAGCAGTTTACAGGGCCTAGATTCACCCCTCCACTTT; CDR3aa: CASSLQGLDSPLHF
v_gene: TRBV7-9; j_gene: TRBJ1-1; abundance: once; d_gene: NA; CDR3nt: TGTGCCAGCAGTTCGGACAGACCGAACACTGAAGCTTTCTTT; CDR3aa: CASSSDRPNTEAFF
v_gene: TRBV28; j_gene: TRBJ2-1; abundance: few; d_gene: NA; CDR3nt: TGTGCCAGCAGTTATGAGACTACCTACAATGAGCAGTTCTTC; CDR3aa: CASSYETTYNEQFF
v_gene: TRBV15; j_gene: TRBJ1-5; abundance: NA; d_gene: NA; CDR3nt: TGTGCCACCAGCAGAGATGGTGGAGGGAACAACCAGCCCCAGCATTTT; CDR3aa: CATSRDGGGNNQPQHF
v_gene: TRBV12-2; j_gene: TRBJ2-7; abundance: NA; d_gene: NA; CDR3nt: TGTGCAAGTCGCCCGCGACAGGACCAACACTACGAGCAGTACTTC; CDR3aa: CASRPRQDQHYEQYF
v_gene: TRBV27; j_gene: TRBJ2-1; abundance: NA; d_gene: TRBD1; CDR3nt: TGTGCCAGCAGTTTAGGACAGGGTCTACGCAATGAGCAGTTCTTC; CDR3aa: CASSLGQGLRNEQFF
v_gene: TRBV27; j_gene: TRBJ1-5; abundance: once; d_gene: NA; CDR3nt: TGTGCCAGCAGTTTTACCTCCCCAGGGGCGGCCAATCAGCCCCAGCATTTT; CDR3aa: CASSFTSPGAANQPQHF
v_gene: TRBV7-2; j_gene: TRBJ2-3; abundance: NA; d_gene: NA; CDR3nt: TGTGCCGCGCCCTGGAGGGCCGAAGATACGCAGTATTTT; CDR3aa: CAAPWRAEDTQYF
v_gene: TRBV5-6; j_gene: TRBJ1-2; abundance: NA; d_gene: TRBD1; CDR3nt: TGTGCCAGCAGGGCTGAACTAGACAGGGGGGCGAGCTATGGCTACACCTTC; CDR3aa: CASRAELDRGASYGYTF
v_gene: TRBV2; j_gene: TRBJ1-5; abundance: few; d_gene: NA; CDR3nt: TGTGCCAGCAGTGACAGGACACCGGAGGGACAGCCCCAGCATTTT; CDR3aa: CASSDRTPEGQPQHF
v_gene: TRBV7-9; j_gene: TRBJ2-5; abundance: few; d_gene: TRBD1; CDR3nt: TGTTCCAGCACCTTAGGACCCTACAGGGGGGAGTCCCAGTACTTC; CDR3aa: CSSTLGPYRGESQYF
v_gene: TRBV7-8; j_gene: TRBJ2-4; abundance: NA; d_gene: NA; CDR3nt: TGTGCCAGCAGCTCCCAGGAGGGAAGCAGTCAGTACTTC; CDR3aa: CASSSQEGSSQYF
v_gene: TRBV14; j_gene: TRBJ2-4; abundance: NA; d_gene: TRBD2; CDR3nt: TGTGCCAGCAGCCAAGGAGGACTAGGGGCAAACAGTCAGTACTTC; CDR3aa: CASSQGGLGANSQYF
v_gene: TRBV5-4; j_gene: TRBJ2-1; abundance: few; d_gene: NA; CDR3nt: TGTGCCAGCAGCCCCGGGACTTCAAATGAGCAGTTCTTC; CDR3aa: CASSPGTSNEQFF